This T cell receptor beta chain stems from a study of CD8 T cells in Susac syndrome. The CD8+ and CD4+ T cells were negatively isolated, with the TEMRA cells enriched by FACS. V was pared by 4 bases and J by 6 bases, with 12 bases between. This CDR3 contains 13 residues. The germline CDR1 and CDR2 sequences are MNHNY and SVGAGI (reference sequence). Reverse transcription used roughly 0.45 to 1 ug RNA and random hexamers. TCRdb re-analysed the immunoSEQ multiplex PCR reads in MiXCR, keeping a single row per CDR3 protein. This table holds 100,000 to 150,000 distinct CDR3 sequences, 90% to 95% found once.

This chain connects TRBV6-6 to TRBJ1-1; D is undetermined. Sequencing was carried out using CD4+ T cells from PBMCs. The sequence came from a human donor in good health. The CDR3 here is CASSFEGPAEAFF. The DNA for the CDR3 is TGTGCCAGCAGTTTCGAGGGTCCCGCTGAAGCTTTCTTT.